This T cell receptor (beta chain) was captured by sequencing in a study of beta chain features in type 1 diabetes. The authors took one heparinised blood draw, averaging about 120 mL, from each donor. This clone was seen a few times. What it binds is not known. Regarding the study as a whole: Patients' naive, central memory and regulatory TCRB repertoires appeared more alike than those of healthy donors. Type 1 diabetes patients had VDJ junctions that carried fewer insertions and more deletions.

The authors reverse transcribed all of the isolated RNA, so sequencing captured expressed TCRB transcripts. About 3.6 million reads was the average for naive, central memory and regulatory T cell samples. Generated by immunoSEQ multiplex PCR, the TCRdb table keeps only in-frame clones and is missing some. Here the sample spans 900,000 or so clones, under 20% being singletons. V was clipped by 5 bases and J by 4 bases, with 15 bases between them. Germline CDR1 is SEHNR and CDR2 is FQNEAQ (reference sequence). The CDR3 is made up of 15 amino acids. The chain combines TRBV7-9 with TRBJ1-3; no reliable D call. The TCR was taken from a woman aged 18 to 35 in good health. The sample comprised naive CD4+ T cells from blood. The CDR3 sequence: CASSQPTGSGNTIYF. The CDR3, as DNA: TGTGCCAGCAGCCAGCCTACGGGGTCCGGAAACACCATATATTTT. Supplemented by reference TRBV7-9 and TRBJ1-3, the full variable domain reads DTGVSQNPRHKITKRGQNVTFRCDPISEHNRLYWYRQTLGQGPEFLTYFQNEAQLEKSRLLSDRFSAERPKGSFSTLEIQRTEQGDSAMYLCASSQPTGSGNTIYFGEGSWLTVV.